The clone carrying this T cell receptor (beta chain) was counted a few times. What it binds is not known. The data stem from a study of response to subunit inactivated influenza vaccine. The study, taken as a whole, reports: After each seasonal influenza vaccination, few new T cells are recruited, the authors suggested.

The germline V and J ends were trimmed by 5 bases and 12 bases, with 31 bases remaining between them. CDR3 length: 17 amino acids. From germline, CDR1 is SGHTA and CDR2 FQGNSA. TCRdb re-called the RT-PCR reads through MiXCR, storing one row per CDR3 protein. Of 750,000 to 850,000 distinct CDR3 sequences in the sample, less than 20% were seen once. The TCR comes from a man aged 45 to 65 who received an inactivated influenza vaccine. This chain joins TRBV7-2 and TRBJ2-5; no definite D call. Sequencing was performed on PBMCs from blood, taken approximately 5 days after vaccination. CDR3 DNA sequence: TGTGCCAGCAGCCCGACAAGTCTCCCGAGCAACCTAAGAGACAAGTACTTC. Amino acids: CASSPTSLPSNLRDKYF.